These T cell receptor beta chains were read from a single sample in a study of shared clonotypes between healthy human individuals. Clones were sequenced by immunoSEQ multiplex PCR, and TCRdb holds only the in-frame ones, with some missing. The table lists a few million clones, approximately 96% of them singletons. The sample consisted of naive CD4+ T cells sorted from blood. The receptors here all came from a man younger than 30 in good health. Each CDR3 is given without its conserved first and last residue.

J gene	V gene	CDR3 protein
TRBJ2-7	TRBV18	ASSLVGAYEQY
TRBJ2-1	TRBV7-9	ASSLGEVAGEQF
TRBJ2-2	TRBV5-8	ASSLDRVSTGELF
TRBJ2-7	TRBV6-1	ASRVGHPSPYEQY
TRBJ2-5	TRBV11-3	ASSLPGPADAQY
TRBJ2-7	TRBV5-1	ASSSTSGSSEQY
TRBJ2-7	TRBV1	TSSQGGSLDEQY
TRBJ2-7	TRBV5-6	ASSLTTGTGTYEQY
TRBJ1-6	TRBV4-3	ASSQAQSSYNSPLH
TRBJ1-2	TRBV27	ASSLNREGNYGYT